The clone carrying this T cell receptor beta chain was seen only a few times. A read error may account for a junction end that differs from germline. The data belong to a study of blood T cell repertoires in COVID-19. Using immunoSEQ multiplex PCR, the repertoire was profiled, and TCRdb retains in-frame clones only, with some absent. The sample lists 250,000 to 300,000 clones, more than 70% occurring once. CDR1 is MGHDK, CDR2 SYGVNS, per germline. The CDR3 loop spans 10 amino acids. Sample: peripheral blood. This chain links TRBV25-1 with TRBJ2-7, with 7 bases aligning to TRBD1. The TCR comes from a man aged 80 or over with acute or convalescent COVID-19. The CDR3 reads CASSDREVMF. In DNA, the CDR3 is TGTGCCAGCAGCGACAGGGAAGTAATGTTC.